The next 17 T cell receptor beta chains were all read from a single sample in a study of regulatory T cells in long-lasting Graves disease. Assembly of TCR beta libraries relied on iRepertoire HTBI primers together with Arm-PCR of CDR3 regions. TCRdb used MiXCR to reprocess the multiplex PCR reads, holding one entry per CDR3 protein. There are approximately 540,000 distinct CDR3 sequences in the sample; more than 10% occur only once, and approximately 9.6% lies in the top ten. The time point is: newly diagnosed GD, antithyroid drugs for less than 3 months. Making the TCR library involved RNA that had been extracted from PBMCs. These sequences were also reported in another study, on T cells in Graves' hyperthyroidism and ophthalmopathy.

The sample in question was peripheral blood mononuclear cells (PBMCs), obtained at new diagnosis, from a patient treated with antithyroid drugs. The receptor set was obtained from a woman aged 25 to 39 with Graves disease.

There are a few counts of this clonotype. The J gene is TRBJ2-2, the V gene TRBV6-1, with D perhaps assigned TRBD1 or TRBD2 (6 bases each). Germline CDR1 and CDR2: MNHNS and SASEGT. The ends were cut back, 10 bases at V and 4 bases at J, with 13 bases in the middle. The CDR3 extends over 13 amino acids. CDR3 amino acids: CATGGGPTGELFF. For the CDR3, the DNA is TGTGCCACCGGGGGCGGACCCACCGGGGAGCTGTTTTTT.

This clonotype has a count of ten or more. The V call is TRBV6-1, the J call TRBJ1-1; 7 bases are shared with TRBD1. CDR1 and CDR2 from the germline V gene are MNHNS and SASEGT. This CDR3 region has 13 residues. V lost 7 bases to trimming and J lost 2 bases; unmatched junction nucleotides: 4. The CDR3 sequence is CASNNRGNTEAFF. The DNA of the CDR3 is TGTGCCAGCAACAACAGGGGAAACACTGAAGCTTTCTTT.

This clonotype has a count of ten or more. The chain has TRBV30 and TRBJ1-5, with a weak D call TRBD1 (5 bases). The germline V gene encodes CDR1 GTSNPN and CDR2 SVGIG (reference sequence). The length of the CDR3 is 12 residues. Trimming removed 4 bases from V and 6 bases from J, with 10 bases in between. CDR3 protein: CAWTSGTQPQHF. For the CDR3, the DNA is TGTGCCTGGACTTCGGGGACTCAGCCCCAGCATTTT.

This clonotype was recorded at least ten times. The J gene is TRBJ1-6, the V gene TRBV27, with no clear D. Germline V gene data show CDR1 as MNHEY and CDR2 as SMNVEV (reference sequence). V lost 3 bases and J 1 base, leaving 7 bases between the germline ends. The CDR3 totals 15 residues. The CDR3 DNA reads TGTGCCAGCAGTTTGAGTTTTTCCTATAATTCACCCCTCCACTTT. As protein: CASSLSFSYNSPLHF.

In this sample, this clonotype turned up a few times. V usage is TRBV25-1 and J usage is TRBJ2-3; no reliable D call. The V gene lost 0 bases and the J gene lost 4 bases, with 11 bases spanning the gap. Per germline, CDR1 MGHDK and CDR2 SYGVNS. This CDR3 is 15 amino acids long. The CDR3 loop reads CASSEYPADPDTQYF. The CDR3 DNA sequence: TGTGCCAGCAGTGAATATCCGGCGGACCCAGATACGCAGTATTTT.

This clonotype was seen ten or more times. This chain connects TRBV3-1 to TRBJ1-1; the match to TRBD1 covers 7 bases. Germline V gene sequence: CDR1 LGHDT, CDR2 YNNKEL (reference sequence). The CDR3 is 14 residues long. Unmatched junction bases numbered 5, after V lost 5 bases and J lost 2 bases. The CDR3 loop reads CASSAWDSNTEAFF. The CDR3 coding sequence is TGTGCCAGCAGCGCCTGGGACAGCAACACTGAAGCTTTCTTT.

This clonotype was recorded at least ten times. This chain connects TRBV6-1 to TRBJ1-6; 8 nucleotides agree with TRBD1. The junction had 8 bases not matched to a gene; V was cut back by 6 bases and J by 4 bases. CDR3 length equals 16 residues. Germline V gene data show CDR1 as MNHNS and CDR2 as SASEGT. The CDR3 sequence is CASRKTGASYNSPLHF. In DNA, the CDR3 is TGTGCCAGCAGGAAGACAGGGGCTTCTTATAATTCACCCCTCCACTTT.

The V call is TRBV15, the J call TRBJ2-2, with 7 bases fitting TRBD1. CDR1 is LNHNV, CDR2 YYDKDF, per germline (reference sequence). This CDR3 is built from 18 residues. V lost 3 bases and J lost 6; bases outside the gene matches: 16. The CDR3: CATSRQIGQASNAGELFF. CDR3 nucleotide sequence: TGTGCCACCAGCAGGCAAATAGGACAGGCAAGCAACGCCGGGGAGCTGTTTTTT. Together with reference TRBV15 and TRBJ2-2, the CDR3 gives the full variable domain: DAMVIQNPRYQVTQFGKPVTLSCSQTLNHNVMYWYQQKSSQAPKLLFHYYDKDFNNEADTPDNFQSRRPNTSFCFLDIRSPGLGDTAMYLCATSRQIGQASNAGELFFGEGSRLTVL.

J is TRBJ1-1 and V is TRBV29-1, with D perhaps TRBD1 (6 bases). Deletions cut 3 bases from V and 1 base from J, with 12 bases between. Germline values: CDR1 SQVTM, CDR2 ANQGSEA. The CDR3 extends over 14 amino acids. The CDR3 is CSVEVRGRNTEAFF. DNA of the CDR3: TGCAGCGTTGAGGTCAGGGGTCGGAACACTGAAGCTTTCTTT.

This clonotype was found a few times. This chain joins TRBV4-1 and TRBJ1-5; no firm D call. In germline, CDR1 is MGHRA, CDR2 YSYEKL. The CDR3 covers 15 residues. V was cut by 3 bases and J by 3 bases, with 12 bases left in between. The CDR3 sequence: CASSHRLGTNQPQHF. The CDR3, as DNA: TGCGCCAGCAGCCACCGGCTGGGTACCAATCAGCCCCAGCATTTT.

This clonotype has a handful of counts. The chain couples TRBV29-1 to TRBJ1-2, with D perhaps matching TRBD1 (5 bases). Germline-derived CDR1 and CDR2 are SQVTM and ANQGSEA. Trimming left V 2 bases short and J 3 bases short, with 7 bases between. This CDR3 is built from 12 residues. The CDR3 region is CSVEQGDYGYTF. CDR3 nucleotide sequence: TGCAGCGTTGAACAGGGTGACTATGGCTACACCTTC. Supplemented by reference TRBV29-1 and TRBJ1-2, the full variable domain reads SAVISQKPSRDICQRGTSLTIQCQVDSQVTMMFWYRQQPGQSLTLIATANQGSEATYESGFVIDKFPISRPNLTFSTLTVSNMSPEDSSIYLCSVEQGDYGYTFGSGTRLTVV.

This clonotype has a count of ten or more. This chain uses TRBV19 with TRBJ1-5; D unresolved. This CDR3 has 13 amino acids. The germline V and J ends were trimmed by 0 bases and 8 bases, with 8 bases remaining between them. Germline V gene data show CDR1 as LNHDA and CDR2 as SQIVND (reference sequence). The CDR3 nucleotides read TGTGCCAGTAGTATAGATCAGTGGAAGCCCCAGCATTTT. This sequence encodes CASSIDQWKPQHF.

The chain combines TRBV7-2 with TRBJ2-1; D remains ambiguous. V lost 4 bases to trimming and J lost 5 bases, with 12 bases between them. The germline V gene encodes CDR1 SGHTA and CDR2 FQGNSA. The CDR3 extends over 14 amino acids. The CDR3: CASSSVGPDNEQFF. DNA of the CDR3: TGTGCCAGCAGCTCTGTTGGTCCGGACAATGAGCAGTTCTTC.

The rearrangement joins TRBV5-6 to TRBJ2-2; 11 bases are a match to TRBD1. The V gene end was trimmed by 2 bases and the J gene end by 6 bases; junction bases not matched to a gene: 6. Germline V CDR1 and CDR2: SGHDT, YYEEEE. The CDR3 length is 16 residues. CDR3 coding DNA: TGTGCCAGCAGCTTCGGGACAGGGGGTTGGTCCGGGGAGCTGTTTTTT. It yields the protein CASSFGTGGWSGELFF. Drawing the rest from reference TRBV5-6 and TRBJ2-2, the complete variable domain is DAGVTQSPTHLIKTRGQQVTLRCSPKSGHDTVSWYQQALGQGPQFIFQYYEEEERQRGNFPDRFSGHQFPNYSSELNVNALLLGDSALYLCASSFGTGGWSGELFFGEGSRLTVL.

This clonotype was counted many times. This chain links TRBV2 with TRBJ2-1; D is uncertain. The CDR3 totals 15 residues. Germline CDR1 reads SNHLY; CDR2 reads FYNNEI. V was cut by 2 bases and J by 0 bases, with 8 bases left in between. The CDR3 loop is CASSERSYSYNEQFF. CDR3 nucleotide sequence: TGTGCCAGCAGTGAACGGTCCTACTCCTACAATGAGCAGTTCTTC. Full variable domain (outside the CDR3, taken from reference TRBV2 and TRBJ2-1): EPEVTQTPSHQVTQMGQEVILRCVPISNHLYFYWYRQILGQKVEFLVSFYNNEISEKSEIFDDQFSVERPDGSNFTLKIRSTKLEDSAMYFCASSERSYSYNEQFFGPGTRLTVL.

The chain couples TRBV28 to TRBJ2-7; D tentatively reads TRBD1 or TRBD2 (5 bases each). From germline, CDR1 is MDHEN and CDR2 SYDVKM. The CDR3 contains 15 residues. The V end was cut by 4 bases, the J end by 7 bases, with 20 bases between. The CDR3 DNA reads as TGTGCCAGCAGTTCAGGGAGTATGCGGGTCAAAGAGCAGTACTTC. This sequence encodes CASSSGSMRVKEQYF.

This clonotype occurred many times. The chain joins TRBV3-1 to TRBJ2-7, with unresolved D. Deletions cut 2 bases from V and 4 bases from J, with 12 bases between. This CDR3 has 14 residues. Germline CDR1 LGHDT, CDR2 YNNKEL (reference sequence). The CDR3 sequence: CASSQNTGKYEQYF. The CDR3 bases are TGTGCCAGCAGCCAAAACACCGGAAAGTACGAGCAGTACTTC.